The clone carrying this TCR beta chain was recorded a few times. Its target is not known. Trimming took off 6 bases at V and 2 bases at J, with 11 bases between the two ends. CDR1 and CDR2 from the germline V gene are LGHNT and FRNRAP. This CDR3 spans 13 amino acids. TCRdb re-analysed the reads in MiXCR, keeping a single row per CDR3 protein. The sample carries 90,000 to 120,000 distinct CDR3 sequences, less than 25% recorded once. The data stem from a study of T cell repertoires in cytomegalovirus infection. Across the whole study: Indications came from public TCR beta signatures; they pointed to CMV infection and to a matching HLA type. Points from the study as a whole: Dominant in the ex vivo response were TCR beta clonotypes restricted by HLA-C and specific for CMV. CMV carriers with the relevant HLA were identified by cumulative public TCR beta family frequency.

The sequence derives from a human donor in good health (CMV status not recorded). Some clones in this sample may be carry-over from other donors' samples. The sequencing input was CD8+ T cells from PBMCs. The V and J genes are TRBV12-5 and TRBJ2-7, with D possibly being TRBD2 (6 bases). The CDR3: CASGPGEAYEQYF. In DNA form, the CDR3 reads TGTGCTAGTGGCCCCGGGGAGGCCTACGAGCAGTACTTC.